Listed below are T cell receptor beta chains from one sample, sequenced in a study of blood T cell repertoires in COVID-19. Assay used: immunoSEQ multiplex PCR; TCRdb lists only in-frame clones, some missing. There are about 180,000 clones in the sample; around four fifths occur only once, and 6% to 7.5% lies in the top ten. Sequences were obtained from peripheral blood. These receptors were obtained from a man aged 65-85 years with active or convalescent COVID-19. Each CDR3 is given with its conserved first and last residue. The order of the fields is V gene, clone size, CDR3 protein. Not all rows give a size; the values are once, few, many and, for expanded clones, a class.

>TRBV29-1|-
CSVEPDIDYGYTF
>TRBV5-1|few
CASSPTGGQETQYF
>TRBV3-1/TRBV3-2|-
CASSQEHPGTGSEKLFF
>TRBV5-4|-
CASSFAGTRSTGELFF
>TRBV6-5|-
CASRGDGYGYTF
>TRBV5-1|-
CASSAAGTGEDTQYF
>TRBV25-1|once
CASSDSGRAYNEQFF
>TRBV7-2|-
CASSLRQGGDYGYTF
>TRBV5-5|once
CASSPRGDTIYF
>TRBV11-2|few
CASSLGPGNTEAFF
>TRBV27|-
CASSFQPRADYGYTF
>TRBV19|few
CASSIHRGYGENQPQHF
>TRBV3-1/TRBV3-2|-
CASSQDQLAGDSQYF
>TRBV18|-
CASSMGQVDLYEQYF
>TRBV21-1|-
CASSKFEPSGSSYNEQFF
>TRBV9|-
CASSVAMDTYSGNTIYF
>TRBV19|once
CASSIGGSGYTF
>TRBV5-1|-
CASSLTNTGDTEAFF
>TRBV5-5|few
CASSPRDRYEQYF
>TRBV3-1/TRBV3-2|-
CASSLYLDSYNEQFF
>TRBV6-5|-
CASSQGGQGNTEAFF
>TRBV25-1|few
CASSGNRGFLGELFF
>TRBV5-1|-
CASSLGTGLYEQYF
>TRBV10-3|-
CAIKRSEGGSGELFF
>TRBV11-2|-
CASSLYRDPVKETQYF
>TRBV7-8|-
CASSLIQGADTEAFF